This paragraph covers one T cell receptor beta chain sequence. It was RNA transcripts that yielded the amplified TCR beta CDR3 regions. HTBI primers were the set used in a first-round RT-PCR of the TCR CDR3. Using its own MiXCR run on the multiplex PCR reads, TCRdb lists one record per CDR3 protein. The data show around 580,000 distinct CDR3 sequences, with 35% to 55% seen just once and about 8% held by the top ten. The data originate from a study of T cells in Graves' hyperthyroidism and ophthalmopathy. V gave up 8 bases and J gave up 1 base, with 12 bases separating them. Germline-derived CDR1 and CDR2 are SQVTM and ANQGSEA. This CDR3 has 13 amino acids.

The chain links TRBV29-1 to TRBJ1-5; D perhaps matches TRBD1 (5 bases). This TCR derives from a young woman with Graves' hyperthyroidism. Sequencing used peripheral blood or thyroid tissue (not recorded which). CDR3 DNA sequence: TGCAGCTTGGACGGGGCGAGCAATCAGCCCCAGCATTTT. It is translated as CSLDGASNQPQHF.